These 13 T cell receptor beta chains were sequenced from one sample in a study of cytomegalovirus exposure and HLA in healthy donors. A multiplex PCR was run with 60 Vbeta primers and 13 Jbeta primers. Measured with immunoSEQ multiplex PCR; TCRdb has only the in-frame clones, and not every one. Among 40,000 to 50,000 clones, less than 75% were seen once, and the ten largest hold 5% to 6.5%. Sequencing used PBMCs. The source is a man aged 25 to 40 in good health and CMV-seronegative.

The rearrangement uses TRBV5-1 and TRBJ2-3; TRBD1 agrees at 11 bases. V was clipped by 4 bases and J by 4 bases; unmatched bases: 5. The CDR3 is 15 amino acids. Germline V gives CDR1 SGHRS, CDR2 YFSETQ. DNA for the CDR3: TGCGCCAGCAGCCCTGGACAGGGGGCCTCAGATACGCAGTATTTT. It codes for CASSPGQGASDTQYF. Supplemented by reference TRBV5-1 and TRBJ2-3, the full variable domain reads KAGVTQTPRYLIKTRGQQVTLSCSPISGHRSVSWYQQTPGQGLQFLFEYFSETQRNKGNFPGRFSGRQFSNSRSEMNVSTLELGDSALYLCASSPGQGASDTQYFGPGTRLTVL.

The sample holds a few counts of this clone. This rearrangement joins TRBV27 to TRBJ2-1; 7 bases align to TRBD2. J gave up 5 bases and V 2 bases, and 6 bases lay outside the gene matches. Germline lookup yields CDR1 MNHEY and CDR2 SMNVEV (reference sequence). The CDR3 runs 15 residues. CDR3 sequence: CASSLDGRRDNEQFF. DNA for the CDR3: TGTGCCAGCAGTTTAGACGGGAGGAGGGACAATGAGCAGTTCTTC.

This rearrangement joins TRBV19 to TRBJ2-1, with 7 nucleotides matching TRBD1. Germline V gene data show CDR1 as LNHDA and CDR2 as SQIVND (reference sequence). The CDR3 covers 12 residues. CDR3 nucleotide sequence: TGTGCTACGAGAGAGGGGGCGAGTGAGCAGTTCTTC. Translated, it gives CATREGASEQFF. Full variable domain (remainder filled in from reference TRBV19 and TRBJ2-1): DGGITQSPKYLFRKEGQNVTLSCEQNLNHDAMYWYRQDPGQGLRLIYYSQIVNDFQKGDIAEGYSVSREKKESFPLTVTSAQKNPTAFYLCATREGASEQFFGPGTRLTVL.

This chain uses TRBV30 with TRBJ2-3, with TRBD2 matching 8 bases. This CDR3 spans 16 amino acids. The J segment lost 3 bases and the V segment lost 0 bases, leaving 8 bases of the junction unmatched. Germline V gene lookup returns CDR1 GTSNPN and CDR2 SVGIG (reference sequence). The CDR3 DNA sequence: TGTGCCTGGAGTGTAGGAGCGGGAGTTCAGACAGATACGCAGTATTTT. This translates into CAWSVGAGVQTDTQYF.

This chain uses TRBV19 with TRBJ1-3, with D tentatively TRBD1 (5 bases). The CDR3 covers 15 residues. V was clipped by 8 bases and J by 0 bases, with 14 bases between them. In germline, CDR1 is LNHDA, CDR2 SQIVND (reference sequence). The CDR3 region is CASQPDSFSGNTIYF. CDR3 sequence (DNA): TGTGCCAGTCAACCCGACAGCTTCTCTGGAAACACCATATATTTT.

The chain employs TRBV27 and TRBJ1-1; 9 bases align to TRBD1. The ends lost 5 bases at V and 4 bases at J; junction bases unmatched: 2. Germline V CDR1 and CDR2: MNHEY, SMNVEV (reference sequence). This CDR3 comprises 13 residues. The DNA of the CDR3 is TGTGCCAGCAGTCAGGACAGGGGCACTGAAGCTTTCTTT. This sequence encodes CASSQDRGTEAFF.

This clone has just a few counts. The chain employs TRBV30 and TRBJ2-3; the D gene is possibly TRBD2 (6 bases). The germline V gene encodes CDR1 GTSNPN and CDR2 SVGIG (reference sequence). Between the trimmed V and J ends, which lost 4 bases and 8 bases, there was a span of 16 bases. This CDR3 is built from 13 residues. The CDR3 DNA reads TGTGCCTGGAAAGGGACTGGCGACCCTACGCAGTATTTT. It codes for CAWKGTGDPTQYF. The full variable domain, with the rest looked up from reference TRBV30 and TRBJ2-3, is SQTIHQWPATLVQPVGSPLSLECTVEGTSNPNLYWYRQAAGRGLQLLFYSVGIGQISSEVPQNLSASRPQDRQFILSSKKLLLSDSGFYLCAWKGTGDPTQYFGPGTRLTVL.

The V and J genes are TRBV6-1 and TRBJ1-2; 9 nucleotides agree with TRBD1. Germline V gives CDR1 MNHNS, CDR2 SASEGT. The length of the CDR3 is 15 residues. The ends lost 8 bases at V and 2 bases at J; junction bases unmatched: 9. This CDR3 reads CASRTGEIWNYGYTF. The CDR3, as DNA: TGTGCCAGCCGGACAGGGGAAATTTGGAACTATGGCTACACCTTC.

This sequence joins TRBV5-4 and TRBJ2-2; 10 bases line up with TRBD2. Trimming at V came to 0 bases and at J to 7 bases, leaving 9 bases not matched to a gene. Germline V gene lookup returns CDR1 SGHNT and CDR2 YYREEE (reference sequence). The CDR3 consists of 17 residues. CDR3: CASSLERLAGEFGELFF. The CDR3, as DNA: TGTGCCAGCAGCTTGGAGCGGCTAGCGGGAGAATTCGGGGAGCTGTTTTTT.

The chain links TRBV20-1 to TRBJ2-5; D ambiguous. This CDR3 contains 11 residues. The germline V gene encodes CDR1 DFQATT and CDR2 SNEGSKA (reference sequence). V lost 2 bases and J 5 bases, leaving 6 bases between the germline ends. CDR3 sequence (DNA): TGCAGTGCTAGATCCAGGGAGACCCAGTACTTC. Translating it yields CSARSRETQYF.

The chain recombines TRBV6-5 with TRBJ1-1; D ambiguous. Trimming removed 10 bases at V and 1 base at J, with 16 bases between. Germline assignment: CDR1 MNHEY and CDR2 SVGAGI. This CDR3 comprises 14 residues. CDR3 region: CATKEGRRNTEAFF. The CDR3 region has the DNA TGTGCCACCAAAGAGGGCCGACGGAACACTGAAGCTTTCTTT.

The V call is TRBV6-6, the J call TRBJ2-7, with 7 bases matching TRBD2. Germline V gene data show CDR1 as MNHNY and CDR2 as SVGAGI (reference sequence). V shed 2 bases and J 5 bases; nucleotides not matched to a gene: 6. The CDR3 consists of 14 residues. CDR3 loop: CASSYVAGDDEQYF. DNA of the CDR3: TGTGCCAGCAGTTACGTGGCGGGAGACGACGAGCAGTACTTC.

Comments on this clone: The germline gene is not matched at one end of the junction; a read error may be the cause. This CDR3 reads CSETKGDRAIGF. CDR3 DNA: TGCAGCGAGACAAAGGGGGACAGGGCGATCGGCTTT. The chain carries TRBV29-1 and TRBJ1-1, with TRBD1 matching over 9 bases. Germline CDR1 SQVTM, CDR2 ANQGSEA. The length of the CDR3 is 12 residues.